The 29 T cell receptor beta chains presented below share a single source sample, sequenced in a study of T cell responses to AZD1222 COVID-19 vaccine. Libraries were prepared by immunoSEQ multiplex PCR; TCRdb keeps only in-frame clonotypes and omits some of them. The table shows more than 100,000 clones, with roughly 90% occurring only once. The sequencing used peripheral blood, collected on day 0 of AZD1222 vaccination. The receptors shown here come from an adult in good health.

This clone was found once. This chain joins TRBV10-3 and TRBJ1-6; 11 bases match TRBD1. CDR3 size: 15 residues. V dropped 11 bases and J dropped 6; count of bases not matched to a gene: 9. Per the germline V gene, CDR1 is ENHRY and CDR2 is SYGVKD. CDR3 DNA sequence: TGTGCCGCCCAAAGGGACAGGGGGTTTAATTCACCCCTCCACTTT. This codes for CAAQRDRGFNSPLHF.

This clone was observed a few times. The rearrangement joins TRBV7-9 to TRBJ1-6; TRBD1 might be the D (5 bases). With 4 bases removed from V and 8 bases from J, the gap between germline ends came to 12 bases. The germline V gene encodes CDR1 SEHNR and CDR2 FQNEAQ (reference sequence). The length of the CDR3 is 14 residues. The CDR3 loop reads CASSSSGGDSPLHF. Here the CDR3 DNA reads TGTGCCAGCAGCTCTTCGGGGGGAGATTCACCCCTCCACTTT.

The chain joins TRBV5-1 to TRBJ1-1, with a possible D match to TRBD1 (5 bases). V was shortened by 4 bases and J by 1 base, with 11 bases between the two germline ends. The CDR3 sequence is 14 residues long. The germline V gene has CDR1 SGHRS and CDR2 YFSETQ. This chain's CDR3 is CASSPQVTNTEAFF. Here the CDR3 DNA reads TGCGCCAGCAGCCCACAGGTAACGAACACTGAAGCTTTCTTT. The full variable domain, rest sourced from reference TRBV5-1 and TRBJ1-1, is KAGVTQTPRYLIKTRGQQVTLSCSPISGHRSVSWYQQTPGQGLQFLFEYFSETQRNKGNFPGRFSGRQFSNSRSEMNVSTLELGDSALYLCASSPQVTNTEAFFGQGTRLTVV.

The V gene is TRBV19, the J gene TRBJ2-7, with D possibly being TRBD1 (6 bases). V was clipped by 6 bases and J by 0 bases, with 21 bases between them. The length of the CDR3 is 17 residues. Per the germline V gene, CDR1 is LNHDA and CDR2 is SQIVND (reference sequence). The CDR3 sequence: CASSTPPGHSYSYEQYF. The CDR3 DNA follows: TGTGCCAGTAGCACCCCGCCGGGACACTCATACTCCTACGAGCAGTACTTC.

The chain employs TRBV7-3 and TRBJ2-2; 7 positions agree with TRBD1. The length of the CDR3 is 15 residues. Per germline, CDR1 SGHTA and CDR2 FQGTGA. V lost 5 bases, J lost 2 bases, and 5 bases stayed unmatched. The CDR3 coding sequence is TGTGCCAGCAGCCAGGGGGTCCGTAACACCGGGGAGCTGTTTTTT. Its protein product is CASSQGVRNTGELFF. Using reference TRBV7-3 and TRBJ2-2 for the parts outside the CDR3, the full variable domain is GAGVSQTPSNKVTEKGKYVELRCDPISGHTALYWYRQSLGQGPEFLIYFQGTGAADDSGLPNDRFFAVRPEGSVSTLKIQRTERGDSAVYLCASSQGVRNTGELFFGEGSRLTVL.

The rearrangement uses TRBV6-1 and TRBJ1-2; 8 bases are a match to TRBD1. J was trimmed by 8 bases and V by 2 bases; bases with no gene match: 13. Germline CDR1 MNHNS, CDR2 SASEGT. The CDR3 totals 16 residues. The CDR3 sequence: CASSERGAGGLWGYTF. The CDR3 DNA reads TGTGCCAGCAGTGAAAGGGGGGCAGGGGGCCTCTGGGGCTACACCTTC.

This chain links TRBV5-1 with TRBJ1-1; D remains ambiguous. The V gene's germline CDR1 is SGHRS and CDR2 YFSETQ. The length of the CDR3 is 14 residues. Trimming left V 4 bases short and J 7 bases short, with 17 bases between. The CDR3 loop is CASSLMPGYNEAFF. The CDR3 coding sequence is TGCGCCAGCAGCCTGATGCCGGGGTACAATGAAGCTTTCTTT.

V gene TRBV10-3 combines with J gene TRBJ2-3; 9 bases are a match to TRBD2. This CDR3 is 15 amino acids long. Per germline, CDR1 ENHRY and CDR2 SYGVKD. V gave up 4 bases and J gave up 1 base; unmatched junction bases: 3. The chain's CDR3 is CAISAGGGGTDTQYF. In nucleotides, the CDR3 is TGTGCCATCAGTGCTGGCGGGGGGGGCACAGATACGCAGTATTTT.

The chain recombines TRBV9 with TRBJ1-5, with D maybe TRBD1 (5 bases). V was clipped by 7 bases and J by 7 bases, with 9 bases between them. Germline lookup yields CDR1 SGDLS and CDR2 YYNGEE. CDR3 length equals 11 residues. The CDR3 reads CASGGVQPQHF. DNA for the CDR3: TGTGCCAGCGGAGGGGTCCAGCCCCAGCATTTT.

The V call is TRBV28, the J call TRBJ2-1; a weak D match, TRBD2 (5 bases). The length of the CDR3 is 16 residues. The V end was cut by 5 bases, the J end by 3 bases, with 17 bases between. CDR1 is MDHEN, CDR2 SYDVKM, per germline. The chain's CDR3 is CASSLTGSPGYNEQFF. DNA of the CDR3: TGTGCCAGCAGTCTTACGGGATCCCCCGGCTACAATGAGCAGTTCTTC.

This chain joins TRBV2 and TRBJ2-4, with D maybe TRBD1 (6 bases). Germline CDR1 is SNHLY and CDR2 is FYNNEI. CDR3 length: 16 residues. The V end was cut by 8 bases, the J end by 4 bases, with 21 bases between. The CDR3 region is CASWQTSRTEKNIQYF. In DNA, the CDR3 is TGTGCCAGCTGGCAAACGAGCAGGACAGAAAAAAACATTCAGTACTTC.

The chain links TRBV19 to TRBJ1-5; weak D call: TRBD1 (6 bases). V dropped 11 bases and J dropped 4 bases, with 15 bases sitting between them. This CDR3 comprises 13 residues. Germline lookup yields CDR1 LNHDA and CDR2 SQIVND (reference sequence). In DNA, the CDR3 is TGTGCCGCCTCCGGACAGACGAATCAGCCCCAGCATTTT. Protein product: CAASGQTNQPQHF.

The CDR3 DNA reads as TGTGCCAGTAGACAGGGGGGCGAGCAGTACTTC. It encodes CASRQGGEQYF. The J gene is TRBJ2-7, the V gene TRBV19, with 8 bases lining up with TRBD1. Germline V gene lookup returns CDR1 LNHDA and CDR2 SQIVND (reference sequence). V shed 6 bases and J 6 bases; nucleotides not matched to a gene: 1. This CDR3 spans 11 amino acids.

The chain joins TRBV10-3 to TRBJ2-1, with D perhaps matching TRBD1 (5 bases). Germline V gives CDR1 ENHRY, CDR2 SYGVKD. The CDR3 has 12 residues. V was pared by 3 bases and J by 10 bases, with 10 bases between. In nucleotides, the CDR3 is TGTGCCATCAGTGAAGACAGCCCCGAGCAGTTCTTC. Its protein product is CAISEDSPEQFF.

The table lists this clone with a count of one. As DNA, the CDR3 is TGTGCCAGCAGCTTAGGTTCGAGCGGGGGTTCCGATGAGCAGTTCTTC. Residues: CASSLGSSGGSDEQFF. V gene TRBV11-2 combines with J gene TRBJ2-1; 8 nucleotides match TRBD2. Germline CDR1 SGHAT, CDR2 FQNNGV. Germline trimming cut 1 base from V and 8 bases from J; bases unmatched to any gene: 10. The CDR3 has 16 amino acids.

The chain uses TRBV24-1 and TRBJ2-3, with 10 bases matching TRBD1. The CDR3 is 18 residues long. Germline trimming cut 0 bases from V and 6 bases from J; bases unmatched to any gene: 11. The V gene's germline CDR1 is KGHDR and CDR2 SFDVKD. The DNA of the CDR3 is TGTGCCACCAGTGATTTGCCCGAAGGGACAGGGGTTTCCGATACGCAGTATTTT. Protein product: CATSDLPEGTGVSDTQYF.

The CDR3 loop is CATSESGFGPLHF. DNA of the CDR3: TGTGCCACCAGTGAATCAGGGTTTGGACCCCTCCACTTT. This chain joins TRBV24-1 and TRBJ1-6, with D tentatively TRBD1 (5 bases). The germline V gene encodes CDR1 KGHDR and CDR2 SFDVKD. The CDR3 consists of 13 residues. Trimming cost V 4 bases and J 12 bases, with 12 bases left between them.

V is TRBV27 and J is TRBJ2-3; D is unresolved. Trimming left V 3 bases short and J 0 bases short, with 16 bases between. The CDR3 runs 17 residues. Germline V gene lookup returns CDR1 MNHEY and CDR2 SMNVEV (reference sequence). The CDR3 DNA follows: TGTGCCAGCAGTTTTTACGGCCCGCCCACAAGCACAGATACGCAGTATTTT. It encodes CASSFYGPPTSTDTQYF.

CDR3 amino acids: CASSNLWGGRSYEEGAPEQYF. CDR3 bases: TGTGCCAGTAGTAACCTGTGGGGGGGCCGTTCCTACGAGGAAGGAGCTCCCGAGCAGTACTTC. The chain is built from TRBV19 and TRBJ2-7; TRBD2 might be the D (7 bases). The CDR3 contains 21 residues. Trimming stripped 4 bases from V and 6 bases from J, with 37 bases between. Germline V gene lookup returns CDR1 LNHDA and CDR2 SQIVND (reference sequence).

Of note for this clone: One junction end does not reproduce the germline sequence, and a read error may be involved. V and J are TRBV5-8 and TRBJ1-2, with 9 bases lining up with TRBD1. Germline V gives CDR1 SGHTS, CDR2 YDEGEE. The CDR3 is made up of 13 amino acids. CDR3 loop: CASSYDRGGRTEF. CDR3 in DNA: TGTGCCAGCAGCTACGACAGGGGGGGCCGTACGGAGTTC.

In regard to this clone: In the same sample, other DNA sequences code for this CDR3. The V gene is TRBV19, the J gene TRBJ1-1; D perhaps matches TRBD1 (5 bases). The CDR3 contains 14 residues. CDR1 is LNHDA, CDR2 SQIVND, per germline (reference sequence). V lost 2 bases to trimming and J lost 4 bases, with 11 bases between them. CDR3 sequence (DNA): TGTGCCAGTAGTATATCTGGGGGGGGCACTGAAGCTTTCTTT. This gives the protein CASSISGGGTEAFF.

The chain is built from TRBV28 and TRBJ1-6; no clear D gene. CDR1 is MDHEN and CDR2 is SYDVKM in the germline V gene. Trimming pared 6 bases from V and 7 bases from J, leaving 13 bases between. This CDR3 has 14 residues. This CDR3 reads CASRRTATNSPLHF. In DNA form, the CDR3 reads TGTGCCAGCAGGAGGACGGCTACAAATTCACCCCTCCACTTT.

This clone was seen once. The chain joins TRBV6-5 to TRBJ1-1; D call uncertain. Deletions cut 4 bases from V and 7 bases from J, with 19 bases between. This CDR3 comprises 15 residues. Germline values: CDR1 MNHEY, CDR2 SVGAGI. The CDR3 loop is CASSSQFTRKVEAFF. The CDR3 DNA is TGTGCCAGCAGTTCCCAGTTCACCCGAAAGGTTGAAGCTTTCTTT.

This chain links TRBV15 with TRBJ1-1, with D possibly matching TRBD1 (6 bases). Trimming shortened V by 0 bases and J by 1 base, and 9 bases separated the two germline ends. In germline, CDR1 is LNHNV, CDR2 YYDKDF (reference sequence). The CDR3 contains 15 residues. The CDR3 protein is CATSRDNRENTEAFF. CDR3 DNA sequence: TGTGCCACCAGCAGAGATAACAGGGAGAACACTGAAGCTTTCTTT.

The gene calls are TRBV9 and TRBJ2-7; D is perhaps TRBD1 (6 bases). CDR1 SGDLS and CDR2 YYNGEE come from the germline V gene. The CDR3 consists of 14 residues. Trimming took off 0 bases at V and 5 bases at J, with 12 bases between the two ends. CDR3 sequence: CASSVGGTPHEQYF. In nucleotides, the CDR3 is TGTGCCAGCAGCGTAGGAGGGACACCCCACGAGCAGTACTTC.

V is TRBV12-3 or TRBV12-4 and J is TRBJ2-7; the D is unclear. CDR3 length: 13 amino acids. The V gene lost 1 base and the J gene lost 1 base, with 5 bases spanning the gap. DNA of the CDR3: TGTGCCAGCAGTTTAGGACGGTCCTACGAGCAGTACTTC. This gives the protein CASSLGRSYEQYF.

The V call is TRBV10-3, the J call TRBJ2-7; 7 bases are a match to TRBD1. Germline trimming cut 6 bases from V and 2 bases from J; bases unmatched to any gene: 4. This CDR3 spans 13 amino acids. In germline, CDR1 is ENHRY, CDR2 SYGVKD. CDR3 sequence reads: CAIRGGQTYEQYF. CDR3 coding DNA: TGTGCCATCAGAGGGGGACAGACCTACGAGCAGTACTTC.

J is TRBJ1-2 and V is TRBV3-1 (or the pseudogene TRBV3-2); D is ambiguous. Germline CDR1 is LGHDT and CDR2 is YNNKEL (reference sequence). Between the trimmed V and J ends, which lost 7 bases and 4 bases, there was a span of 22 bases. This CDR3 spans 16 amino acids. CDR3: CASTHSDYTLPYGYTF. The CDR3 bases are TGTGCCAGCACCCACTCAGACTACACCTTACCCTATGGCTACACCTTC.

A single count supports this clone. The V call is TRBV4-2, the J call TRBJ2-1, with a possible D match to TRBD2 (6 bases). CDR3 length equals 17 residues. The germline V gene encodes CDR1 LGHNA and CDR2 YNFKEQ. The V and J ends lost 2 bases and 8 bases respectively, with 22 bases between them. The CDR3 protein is CASSQLRQGGIGDEQFF. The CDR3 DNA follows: TGTGCCAGCAGCCAACTTAGGCAGGGAGGAATCGGGGATGAGCAGTTCTTC.